This T cell receptor beta chain is from a study of regulatory T cells in long-lasting Graves disease. Whole-study findings and limits: Only peripheral blood was studied, not thyroid tissue.

The length of the CDR3 is 13 residues. From germline, CDR1 is SGHNT and CDR2 YENEEA. This clonotype turned up a few times. Its specificity is not known. Possible read error: a much larger clone is one base away. iRepertoire HTBI primers and Arm-PCR of CDR3 regions built TCR beta libraries. TCRdb reanalysed the multiplex PCR reads using MiXCR and keeps one entry per CDR3 protein. This sample has about 660,000 distinct CDR3 sequences, with around 32% found just once. As for time point: persistent/refractory GD, antithyroid drugs over 5 years with positive TRAb. The TCR library was prepared using RNA isolated from PBMCs.

The source is a female donor with Graves disease. This specimen consisted of peripheral blood mononuclear cells (PBMCs), obtained when the disease was refractory, from a patient treated with antithyroid drugs. The chain carries TRBV11-3 and TRBJ2-5; D is uncertain. CDR3 sequence: CASSRLEEEAQYF. The CDR3 DNA follows: TGTGCCAGCAGCCGACTGGAAGAAGAGGCCCAGTACTTC.